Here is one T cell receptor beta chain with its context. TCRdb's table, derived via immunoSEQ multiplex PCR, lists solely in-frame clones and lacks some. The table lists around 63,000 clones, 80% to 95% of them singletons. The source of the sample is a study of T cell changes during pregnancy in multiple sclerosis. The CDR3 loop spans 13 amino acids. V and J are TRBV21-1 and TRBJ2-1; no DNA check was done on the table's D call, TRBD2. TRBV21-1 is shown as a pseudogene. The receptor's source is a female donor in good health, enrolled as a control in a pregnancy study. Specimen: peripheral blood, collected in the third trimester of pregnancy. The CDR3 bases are TGTGCCAGCAGCACCGGGACTAGCGCCGAGCAGTTCTTC. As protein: CASSTGTSAEQFF.